Detailed here is one TCR beta chain. Its target is unknown. The sample belongs to a study of graft-versus-host responses after intestinal transplantation. Across the study: Multivisceral, liver-intestinal, or isolated intestinal transplants were given to recipients. Each recipient received anti-thymocyte globulin induction, then tacrolimus and steroids for approximately 3 years.

The CDR3 runs 16 residues. Germline CDR1 and CDR2: SGHVS and FNYEAQ. The V end lost 5 bases, the J end lost 0 bases, and 11 bases lay between the germline ends. The data were produced by immunoSEQ multiplex PCR, yet TCRdb's version contains in-frame clones alone and is incomplete. The data show tens of thousands of clones, with nearly 90% seen just once and less than 4.5% held by the top ten. Findings and caveats of the study: Allografts from individuals with graft-donor T cell macrochimerism displayed high graft-versus-host to host-versus-graft clonal ratios. GvH clones were found in recipient marrow; some appeared first in ileum or blood.

This sample comprised unstimulated CD8+ T cells sorted from spleen or lymph node cells, obtained before transplant. The clonotype originates from a human donor who was the organ donor for an intestinal transplant. The V gene is TRBV7-6, the J gene TRBJ1-6; weak D call: TRBD1 (6 bases). CDR3 sequence (DNA): TGTGCCAGCAGCCCGGAGACAGGCTCCTATAATTCACCCCTCCACTTT. Translation: CASSPETGSYNSPLHF.